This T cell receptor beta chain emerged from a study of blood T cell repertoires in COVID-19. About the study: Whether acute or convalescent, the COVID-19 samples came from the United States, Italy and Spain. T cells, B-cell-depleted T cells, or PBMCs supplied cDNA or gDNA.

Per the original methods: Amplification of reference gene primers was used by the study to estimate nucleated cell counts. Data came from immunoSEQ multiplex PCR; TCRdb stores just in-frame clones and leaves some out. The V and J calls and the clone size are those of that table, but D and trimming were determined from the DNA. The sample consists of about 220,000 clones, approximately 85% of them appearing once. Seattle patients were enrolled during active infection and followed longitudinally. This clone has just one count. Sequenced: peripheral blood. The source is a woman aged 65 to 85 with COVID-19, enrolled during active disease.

The CDR3 DNA reads as TGCGCCAGCAGCTTAAGGACAGACATAGGGTACTATGGCTACACCTTC. Translation: CASSLRTDIGYYGYTF. The chain has TRBV5-1 and TRBJ1-2; D is perhaps TRBD1 (6 bases). The CDR3 spans 16 residues. Between the trimmed V and J ends, which lost 2 bases and 3 bases, there was a span of 17 bases. Germline values: CDR1 SGHRS, CDR2 YFSETQ.